Detailed here is one T cell receptor beta chain. Sequencing was performed with immunoSEQ multiplex PCR; in TCRdb, only in-frame clones are kept and a portion is missing. Of about 140,000 clones detected, about 95% appear once; the ten largest clones hold less than 2%. This entry comes from a study of cytomegalovirus exposure and HLA in healthy donors. The receptor was derived from a man aged 18 to 29 in good health and CMV-seropositive. Sequencing input: PBMCs.

The CDR3 protein is CASSLSGTGNTEAFF. The CDR3 DNA sequence: TGTGCCAGCAGTTTATCGGGGACAGGGAACACTGAAGCTTTCTTT. V and J are TRBV27 and TRBJ1-1, with 8 bases fitting TRBD1. V lost 0 bases, J lost 1 base, and 1 base stayed unmatched. The CDR3 loop spans 15 amino acids. The germline CDR1 and CDR2 sequences are MNHEY and SMNVEV (reference sequence).